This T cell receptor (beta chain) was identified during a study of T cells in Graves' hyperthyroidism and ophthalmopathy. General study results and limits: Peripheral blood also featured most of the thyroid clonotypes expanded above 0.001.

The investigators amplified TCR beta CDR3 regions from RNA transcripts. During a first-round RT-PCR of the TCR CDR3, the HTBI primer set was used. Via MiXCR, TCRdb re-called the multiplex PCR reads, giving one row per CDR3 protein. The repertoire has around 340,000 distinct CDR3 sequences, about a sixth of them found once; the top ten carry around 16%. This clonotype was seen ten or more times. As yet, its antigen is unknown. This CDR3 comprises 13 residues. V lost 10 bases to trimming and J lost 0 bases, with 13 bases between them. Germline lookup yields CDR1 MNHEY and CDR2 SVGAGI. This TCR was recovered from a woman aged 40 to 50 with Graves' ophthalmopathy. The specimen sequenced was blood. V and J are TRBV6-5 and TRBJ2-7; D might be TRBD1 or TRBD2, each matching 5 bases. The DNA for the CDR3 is TGTGCCACCGGGACGGATAGCTCCTACGAGCAGTACTTC. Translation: CATGTDSSYEQYF.